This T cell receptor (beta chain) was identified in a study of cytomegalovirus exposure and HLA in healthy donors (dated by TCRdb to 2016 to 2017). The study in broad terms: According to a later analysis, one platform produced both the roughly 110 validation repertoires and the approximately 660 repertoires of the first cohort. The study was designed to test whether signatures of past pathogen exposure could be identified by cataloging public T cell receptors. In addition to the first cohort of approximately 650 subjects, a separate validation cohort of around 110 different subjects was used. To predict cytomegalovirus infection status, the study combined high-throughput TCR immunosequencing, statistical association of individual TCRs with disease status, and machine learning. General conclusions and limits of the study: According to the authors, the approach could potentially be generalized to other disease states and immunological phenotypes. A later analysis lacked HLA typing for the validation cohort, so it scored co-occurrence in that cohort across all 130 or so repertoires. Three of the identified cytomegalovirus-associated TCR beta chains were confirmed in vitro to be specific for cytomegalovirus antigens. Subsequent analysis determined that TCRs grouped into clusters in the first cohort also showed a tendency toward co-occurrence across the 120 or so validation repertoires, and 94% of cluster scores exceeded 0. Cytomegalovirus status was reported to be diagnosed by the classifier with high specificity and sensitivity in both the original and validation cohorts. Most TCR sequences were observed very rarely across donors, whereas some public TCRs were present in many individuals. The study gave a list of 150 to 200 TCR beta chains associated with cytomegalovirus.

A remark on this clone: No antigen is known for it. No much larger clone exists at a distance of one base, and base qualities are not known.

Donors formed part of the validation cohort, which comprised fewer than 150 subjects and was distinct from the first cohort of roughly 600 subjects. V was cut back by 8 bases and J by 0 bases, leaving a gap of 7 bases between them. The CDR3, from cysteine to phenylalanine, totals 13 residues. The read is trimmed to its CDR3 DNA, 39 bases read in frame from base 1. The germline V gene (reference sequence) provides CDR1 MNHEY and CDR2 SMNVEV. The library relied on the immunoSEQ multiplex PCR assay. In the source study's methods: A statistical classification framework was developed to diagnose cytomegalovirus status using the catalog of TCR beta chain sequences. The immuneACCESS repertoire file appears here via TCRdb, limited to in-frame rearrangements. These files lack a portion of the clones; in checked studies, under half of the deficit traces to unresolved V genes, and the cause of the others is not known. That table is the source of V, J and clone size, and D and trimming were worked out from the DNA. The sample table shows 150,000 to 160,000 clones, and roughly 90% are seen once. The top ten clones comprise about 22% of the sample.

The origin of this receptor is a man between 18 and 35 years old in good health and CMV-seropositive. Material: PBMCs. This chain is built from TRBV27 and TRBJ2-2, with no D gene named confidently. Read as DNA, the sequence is TGTGCCAGCGGGCAGTCGAACACCGGGGAGCTGTTTTTT. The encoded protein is CASGQSNTGELFF.